Shown below are 2 T cell receptor beta chains from a single sample sequenced in a study of blood T cell repertoires in COVID-19. Produced via immunoSEQ multiplex PCR; TCRdb's table is partial and in-frame only. The sample contains 150,000 to 200,000 clones, roughly 85% of which appear only once. Sequencing input: PBMCs or T cells enriched from blood (not recorded which). The receptors originated from a man aged 40-49 years who had recovered from COVID-19.

This clone counts as medium-sized. The V call is TRBV6-1, the J call TRBJ2-7; TRBD1 might be the D (7 bases). The CDR3 contains 15 residues. Trimming pared 2 bases from V and 0 bases from J, leaving 11 bases between. Germline CDR1 MNHNS, CDR2 SASEGT. The CDR3 coding sequence is TGTGCCAGCAGTGAAACGGGGGACAGCTCCTACGAGCAGTACTTC. Residues: CASSETGDSSYEQYF.

The rearrangement joins TRBV28 to TRBJ1-6; TRBD1 matches at 7 bases. Germline CDR1 MDHEN, CDR2 SYDVKM. The CDR3 runs to 17 residues. Trimming cost V 3 bases and J 8 bases; bases outside gene matches: 13. CDR3 region: CASSFPQNGRGYSPLHF. The CDR3 coding sequence is TGTGCCAGCAGTTTTCCCCAAAACGGCAGGGGGTATTCACCCCTCCACTTT.